Below, 30 T cell receptor beta chains from the same sample are listed, as sequenced in a study of blood T cell repertoires in COVID-19. Clones were read by immunoSEQ multiplex PCR, and TCRdb kept only the in-frame ones, dropping some. This sample has 67,000 or so clones, with about 79% found just once. The sequenced sample consisted of peripheral blood. Source of these receptors: a man in his 70s with acute or convalescent COVID-19.

The chain carries TRBV27 and TRBJ2-7, with TRBD1 matching over 9 bases. The CDR3 consists of 17 residues. Germline CDR1 reads MNHEY; CDR2 reads SMNVEV (reference sequence). The V gene end was trimmed by 4 bases and the J gene end by 0 bases; junction bases not matched to a gene: 10. In nucleotides, the CDR3 is TGTGCCAGCAGTTCTGTTTCGGGACAGGGATTCTCCTACGAGCAGTACTTC. This sequence encodes CASSSVSGQGFSYEQYF.

The chain employs TRBV28 and TRBJ1-2, with a possible D match to TRBD1 (5 bases). The CDR3 is 14 residues long. Deletions cut 7 bases from V and 0 bases from J, with 12 bases between. CDR1 is MDHEN, CDR2 SYDVKM, per germline. CDR3 region: CASTPWTTNYGYTF. The CDR3 DNA is TGTGCCAGCACCCCGTGGACAACTAACTATGGCTACACCTTC.

The chain couples TRBV4-3 to TRBJ1-2, with 9 bases that match TRBD1. CDR3 size: 15 residues. Trimming took 3 bases from V and 8 from J; bases not matched to a gene: 10. Per germline, CDR1 LGHNA and CDR2 YSLEER. The CDR3 sequence: CASSQGPGTGRGYTF. CDR3 coding DNA: TGCGCCAGCAGCCAGGGCCCCGGGACAGGGAGAGGCTACACCTTC.

This sequence joins TRBV5-1 and TRBJ2-7; D might be TRBD1 (6 bases). Trimming removed 4 bases at V and 4 bases at J, with 9 bases between. Germline CDR1 and CDR2: SGHRS and YFSETQ. CDR3 length: 12 amino acids. The CDR3, as DNA: TGCGCCAGCAGCATAACAGGGTACGAGCAGTACTTC. It yields the protein CASSITGYEQYF.

The gene calls are TRBV20-1 and TRBJ1-4, with D perhaps matching TRBD1 (5 bases). Germline V gives CDR1 DFQATT, CDR2 SNEGSKA (reference sequence). V was cut by 3 bases and J by 4 bases, with 9 bases left in between. The CDR3 is made up of 13 amino acids. This CDR3 is CSASRQFNEKLFF. Here the CDR3 DNA reads TGCAGTGCTAGTCGACAGTTTAATGAAAAACTGTTTTTT.

The V and J genes are TRBV5-4 and TRBJ2-7; TRBD2 matches at 8 bases. The V segment lost 5 bases and the J segment 3 bases; nucleotides outside the gene matches: 4. CDR3 length: 13 amino acids. Looked up from germline, CDR1 is SGHNT and CDR2 is YYREEE (reference sequence). DNA for the CDR3: TGTGCCAGCAGGGGGGGACTAGACTACGAGCAGTACTTC. It encodes CASRGGLDYEQYF.

The chain recombines TRBV24-1 with TRBJ2-1; weak D call: TRBD2 (5 bases). The length of the CDR3 is 14 residues. The V and J ends lost 2 bases and 7 bases respectively, with 11 bases between them. In germline, CDR1 is KGHDR, CDR2 SFDVKD. The CDR3 coding sequence is TGTGCCACCAGTGATTCCCTACTAGGGAATGAGCAGTTCTTC. Protein product: CATSDSLLGNEQFF.

This clone was seen only a few times. This chain uses TRBV2 with TRBJ1-1; D gene uncertain. Deletions cut 3 bases from V and 4 bases from J, with 12 bases between. The V gene's germline CDR1 is SNHLY and CDR2 FYNNEI. This CDR3 spans 14 amino acids. CDR3 sequence (DNA): TGTGCCAGCAGTGACGGGGTACGTATCACTGAAGCTTTCTTT. Encoded protein: CASSDGVRITEAFF. The entire variable domain, with the rest obtained from reference TRBV2 and TRBJ1-1, is as follows: EPEVTQTPSHQVTQMGQEVILRCVPISNHLYFYWYRQILGQKVEFLVSFYNNEISEKSEIFDDQFSVERPDGSNFTLKIRSTKLEDSAMYFCASSDGVRITEAFFGQGTRLTVV.

This chain uses TRBV27 with TRBJ2-5; D is undetermined. The CDR3 runs to 12 residues. Trimming cost V 5 bases and J 0 bases, with 4 bases left between them. CDR1 and CDR2 from the germline V gene are MNHEY and SMNVEV (reference sequence). The CDR3 loop reads CASSPNQETQYF. Written as DNA, the CDR3 is TGTGCCAGCAGTCCCAACCAAGAGACCCAGTACTTC.

This chain joins TRBV28 and TRBJ2-1, with 7 bases identical to TRBD2. CDR3 length: 14 residues. V shed 5 bases and J 2 bases; nucleotides not matched to a gene: 3. Germline CDR1 and CDR2: MDHEN and SYDVKM. CDR3 sequence reads: CASSIAGAYNEQFF. CDR3 in DNA: TGTGCCAGCAGTATAGCGGGCGCCTACAATGAGCAGTTCTTC.

The gene calls are TRBV28 and TRBJ1-4, with unresolved D. Trimming pared 5 bases from V and 8 bases from J, leaving 12 bases between. Germline loops: CDR1 MDHEN, CDR2 SYDVKM. The CDR3 spans 13 residues. CDR3 sequence (DNA): TGTGCCAGCAGTCTTCTTTCGGAGGAAAAACTGTTTTTT. Translated, it gives CASSLLSEEKLFF. Drawing the rest from reference TRBV28 and TRBJ1-4, the complete variable domain is DVKVTQSSRYLVKRTGEKVFLECVQDMDHENMFWYRQDPGLGLRLIYFSYDVKMKEKGDIPEGYSVSREKKERFSLILESASTNQTSMYLCASSLLSEEKLFFGSGTQLSVL.

This chain joins TRBV27 and TRBJ2-7; the match to TRBD2 covers 10 bases. Germline-derived CDR1 and CDR2 are MNHEY and SMNVEV (reference sequence). With V trimmed by 8 bases and J by 3 bases, 1 base remained unmatched. The CDR3 has 12 residues. CDR3 amino acids: CASRTSGYEQYF. The CDR3 DNA reads TGTGCCAGCCGGACTAGCGGCTACGAGCAGTACTTC.

The genes are TRBV19 and TRBJ2-7; 12 nucleotides align to TRBD1. The germline gives CDR1 LNHDA, CDR2 SQIVND (reference sequence). The length of the CDR3 is 15 residues. The V gene end was trimmed by 4 bases and the J gene end by 5 bases; junction bases not matched to a gene: 6. CDR3 coding DNA: TGTGCCAGTAGTACCAGGGACAGGGGGCAGAACGAGCAGTACTTC. As protein: CASSTRDRGQNEQYF.

The chain uses TRBV28 and TRBJ2-4; 9 nucleotides line up with TRBD1. The CDR3 is made up of 14 amino acids. With 5 bases clipped from V and 8 bases from J, the junction kept 7 bases outside the gene matches. CDR1 is MDHEN and CDR2 is SYDVKM in the germline V gene. CDR3 in DNA: TGTGCCAGCAGTCCCGGGACAGGGCGGGACATTCAGTACTTC. Protein sequence: CASSPGTGRDIQYF.

This chain uses TRBV4-3 with TRBJ2-3, with a possible D match to TRBD2 (6 bases). There are 15 residues in the CDR3. V shed 3 bases and J shed 4 bases, with 14 bases lying between them. Germline V gene data show CDR1 as LGHNA and CDR2 as YSLEER. The CDR3 is CASSQRGNGADTQYF. The CDR3 region has the DNA TGCGCCAGCAGCCAGCGGGGAAACGGGGCAGATACGCAGTATTTT.

J is TRBJ2-7 and V is TRBV11-2; 9 bases agree with TRBD2. The CDR3 sequence is 14 residues long. The ends lost 6 bases at V and 4 bases at J; junction bases unmatched: 7. Germline V gives CDR1 SGHAT, CDR2 FQNNGV. CDR3 residues: CASRTGLAGYEQYF. The CDR3 DNA sequence: TGTGCCAGCAGGACGGGACTAGCCGGTTACGAGCAGTACTTC.

The chain combines TRBV20-1 with TRBJ2-7; D is unclear. Trimming left V 2 bases short and J 4 bases short, with 6 bases between. Germline-derived CDR1 and CDR2 are DFQATT and SNEGSKA (reference sequence). CDR3 length: 11 amino acids. This chain's CDR3 is CSARRQYEQYF. The CDR3 region has the DNA TGCAGTGCTAGACGCCAGTACGAGCAGTACTTC.

The rearrangement joins TRBV5-8 to TRBJ1-6, with TRBD1 matching 7 bases. Trimming cost V 2 bases and J 10 bases; bases outside gene matches: 6. There are 14 residues in the CDR3. From germline, CDR1 is SGHTS and CDR2 YDEGEE. CDR3 residues: CASSFGDRSSPLHF. DNA of the CDR3: TGTGCCAGCAGCTTTGGGGACAGAAGCTCACCCCTCCACTTT.

The rearrangement uses TRBV5-6 and TRBJ2-1; 8 nucleotides agree with TRBD1. Looked up from germline, CDR1 is SGHDT and CDR2 is YYEEEE. The CDR3 sequence is 14 residues long. The V segment lost 5 bases and the J segment 9 bases; nucleotides outside the gene matches: 10. The DNA for the CDR3 is TGTGCCAGCAGGCGGCTACAGGGGGTTGGTGAGCAGTTCTTC. This translates into CASRRLQGVGEQFF.

The genes are TRBV28 and TRBJ2-1; D not certain. This CDR3 is 14 amino acids long. V was clipped by 6 bases and J by 0 bases, with 9 bases between them. The germline V gene encodes CDR1 MDHEN and CDR2 SYDVKM. The chain's CDR3 is CASRLGVSYNEQFF. In nucleotides, the CDR3 is TGTGCCAGCAGGCTCGGAGTCTCCTACAATGAGCAGTTCTTC.

This chain connects TRBV7-9 to TRBJ1-1; tentative D call: TRBD1 (6 bases). The CDR3 spans 13 residues. V was trimmed by 7 bases and J by 6 bases, leaving 15 bases between them. Germline V gives CDR1 SEHNR, CDR2 FQNEAQ (reference sequence). The CDR3 DNA is TGTGCCAGCAAAACTACAGGGTCGGCTGAAGCTTTCTTT. As protein: CASKTTGSAEAFF.

The chain has TRBV21-1 and TRBJ1-5; TRBD1 was called by the table and not checked on the DNA. TRBV21-1 counts as a pseudogene. The CDR3 spans 16 residues. The DNA for the CDR3 is TGTGCCAGCAGCCAAGTGGGGGCGCGCGGCAATCAGCCCCAGCATTTT. Protein: CASSQVGARGNQPQHF.

This clone was found once. The genes are TRBV10-3 and TRBJ1-2; unclear D gene. The CDR3 extends over 12 amino acids. The V end lost 3 bases, the J end lost 2 bases, and 4 bases lay between the germline ends. Germline V gives CDR1 ENHRY, CDR2 SYGVKD. The CDR3 reads CAISDRNYGYTF. In nucleotides, the CDR3 is TGTGCCATCAGTGACAGGAACTATGGCTACACCTTC.

The V gene is TRBV11-1, the J gene TRBJ1-2, with 7 positions matching TRBD1. This CDR3 contains 16 residues. V lost 3 bases to trimming and J lost 0 bases; unmatched junction nucleotides: 7. CDR1 is SGHAT and CDR2 is FQDESV in the germline V gene (reference sequence). The CDR3, as DNA: TGTGCCAGCAGCTTTAGGACAGGACGAGCTAACTATGGCTACACCTTC. Protein product: CASSFRTGRANYGYTF.

The chain has TRBV30 and TRBJ2-1; TRBD2 agrees at 15 bases. This CDR3 spans 16 amino acids. V lost 3 bases to trimming and J lost 9 bases; unmatched junction nucleotides: 9. The germline CDR1 and CDR2 sequences are GTSNPN and SVGIG (reference sequence). CDR3 bases: TGTGCCTGGAGCTTAGGACTAGCGGGAGGGCCAAGTGAGCAGTTCTTC. Translated, it gives CAWSLGLAGGPSEQFF.

This clone was found once. The chain joins TRBV30 to TRBJ1-5; TRBD1 aligns across 7 bases. There are 14 residues in the CDR3. The junction had 11 bases not matched to a gene; V was cut back by 5 bases and J by 7 bases. The germline gives CDR1 GTSNPN, CDR2 SVGIG (reference sequence). The CDR3 bases are TGTGCCTGGGCCCCCAGGGGGTTAGGACAGCCCCAGCATTTT. Translating gives CAWAPRGLGQPQHF.

The chain recombines TRBV3-1 (or the pseudogene TRBV3-2) with TRBJ2-7, with 9 bases aligning to TRBD2. Germline CDR1 reads LGHDT; CDR2 reads YNNKEL (reference sequence). J was trimmed by 4 bases and V by 8 bases; bases with no gene match: 9. CDR3 length: 14 amino acids. In DNA, the CDR3 is TGTGCCAGCCAATCTAGCGGGATTGTGTACGAGCAGTACTTC. Protein sequence: CASQSSGIVYEQYF.

This clone turned up a few times. The genes are TRBV24-1 and TRBJ2-1; 8 nucleotides match TRBD2. The CDR3 runs 17 residues. CDR1 is KGHDR, CDR2 SFDVKD, per germline. The ends lost 3 bases at V and 7 bases at J; junction bases unmatched: 13. The CDR3 reads CATSDPQGREGWNEQFF. For the CDR3, the DNA is TGTGCCACCAGTGATCCCCAGGGCCGGGAGGGCTGGAATGAGCAGTTCTTC.

The chain joins TRBV29-1 to TRBJ1-2; D remains unclear. Looked up from germline, CDR1 is SQVTM and CDR2 is ANQGSEA. This CDR3 comprises 13 residues. The V gene lost 2 bases and the J gene lost 8 bases, with 15 bases spanning the gap. The CDR3 nucleotides are TGCAGCGTTGAAAACACCCCGGTAGCAGGCTACACCTTC. The encoded protein is CSVENTPVAGYTF.

This clone occurred once. CDR3 sequence: CASSRGRDTEAFF. The CDR3 DNA sequence: TGTGCCAGCAGCCGAGGGCGCGACACTGAAGCTTTCTTT. This rearrangement joins TRBV16 to TRBJ1-1; D call uncertain. The CDR3 consists of 13 residues. V dropped 4 bases and J dropped 3 bases, with 9 bases sitting between them. CDR1 and CDR2 (germline): KGHSY, FQNENV. The whole variable domain, remainder taken from reference TRBV16 and TRBJ1-1, is GEEVAQTPKHLVRGEGQKAKLYCAPIKGHSYVFWYQQVLKNEFKFLISFQNENVFDETGMPKERFSAKCLPNSPCSLEIQATKLEDSAVYFCASSRGRDTEAFFGQGTRLTVV.